This TCR beta chain appears in the sequencing data of a study of response to subunit inactivated influenza vaccine. Study-level results: Authors suggested each seasonal influenza vaccination recruits few new T cells.

The sample holds many counts of this clonotype. What it binds is unknown. Looked up from germline, CDR1 is SGHVS and CDR2 is FQNEAQ. This CDR3 comprises 14 residues. Trimming shortened V by 1 base and J by 3 bases, and 9 bases separated the two germline ends. A single record per CDR3 protein comes from TCRdb applying MiXCR to the RT-PCR reads. The top ten hold roughly 10% of the sample, which has about 570,000 distinct CDR3 sequences, over 9.5% seen once. This chain uses TRBV7-8 with TRBJ2-5; D uncertain. This receptor was obtained from a man aged 50 to 59 who received an inactivated influenza vaccine. Here the sequenced sample was PBMCs from blood, taken on the day of vaccination. CDR3 in DNA: TGTGCCAGCAGCTTAGGTTTTGGGAAAGAGACCCAGTACTTC. It specifies CASSLGFGKETQYF.